This T cell receptor beta chain was obtained from a study of blood T cell repertoires in COVID-19. Study at large: The United States, Italy and Spain provided the acute and convalescent COVID-19 samples.

Study processing details: Using reference gene primer amplification, nucleated cell counts were estimated. The repertoire was sequenced with immunoSEQ multiplex PCR; TCRdb's copy has only in-frame clones and lacks some. D and trimming come from the DNA, and the V and J calls and clone size come from that table. The sample consists of 200,000 to 300,000 clones, around 85% of them appearing once. Germline V gene sequence: CDR1 SGHTA, CDR2 FQGTGA. The V gene lost 6 bases and the J gene lost 4 bases, with 15 bases spanning the gap. The length of the CDR3 is 14 residues. Sequencing input: peripheral blood. The chain uses TRBV7-3 and TRBJ1-2; perhaps TRBD1 as D (5 bases). The sequence came from a man between 60 and 70 years old with acute or convalescent COVID-19. CDR3 amino acids: CASSSGPRVYGYTF. CDR3 sequence (DNA): TGTGCCAGCAGTTCTGGTCCCAGGGTCTATGGCTACACCTTC. The full variable domain, its missing parts supplied by reference TRBV7-3 and TRBJ1-2, is GAGVSQTPSNKVTEKGKYVELRCDPISGHTALYWYRQSLGQGPEFLIYFQGTGAADDSGLPNDRFFAVRPEGSVSTLKIQRTERGDSAVYLCASSSGPRVYGYTFGSGTRLTVV.